This TCR beta chain was documented in a study of cytomegalovirus exposure and HLA in healthy donors. This clone was detected only once. The length of the CDR3 is 14 residues. Libraries were prepared by immunoSEQ multiplex PCR; TCRdb keeps only in-frame clonotypes and omits some of them. The sample records around 75,000 clones, around 85% being singletons. Sequencing input: PBMCs. The sequence was collected from a man aged 30 to 45 in good health and CMV-seronegative. The chain has TRBV21-1 and TRBJ2-1; TRBD2, the table's D call, was not compared with the DNA. TRBV21-1 is assigned pseudogene status. CDR3 residues: CASFSGRASNEQFF. The CDR3 nucleotides read TGTGCCAGCTTCAGCGGGAGGGCCAGCAATGAGCAGTTCTTC.